Shown below are 32 T cell receptor beta chains from a single sample sequenced in a study of blood T cell repertoires in COVID-19. Data came from immunoSEQ multiplex PCR; TCRdb stores just in-frame clones and leaves some out. The repertoire consists of approximately 24,000 clones, with about 91% occurring once and the leading ten covering about 1.9%. Input material: peripheral blood. The receptors shown here come from a human donor in a cohort sampled during active COVID-19.

This clone was detected only once. The rearrangement uses TRBV9 and TRBJ1-2; TRBD1 matches 9 bases. V shed 2 bases and J 7 bases; nucleotides not matched to a gene: 6. There are 14 residues in the CDR3. From germline, CDR1 is SGDLS and CDR2 YYNGEE. CDR3 DNA sequence: TGTGCCAGCAGCGTTACGGGACAGGGTAGTGGCTACACCTTC. Protein: CASSVTGQGSGYTF.

The chain uses TRBV3-1 (or the pseudogene TRBV3-2) and TRBJ1-6, with D unresolved. In germline, CDR1 is LGHDT, CDR2 YNNKEL (reference sequence). This CDR3 spans 14 amino acids. V gave up 3 bases and J gave up 5 bases, with 8 bases separating them. Written as DNA, the CDR3 is TGTGCCAGCAGCCAGCGGATGAATAATTCACCCCTCCACTTT. Amino acid sequence: CASSQRMNNSPLHF.

The rearrangement uses TRBV18 and TRBJ2-3; 10 positions agree with TRBD1. The trim removed 3 bases at V and 4 bases at J, leaving 1 base unmatched. Germline CDR1 reads KGHSH; CDR2 reads LQKENI. CDR3 length equals 14 residues. The CDR3 DNA reads as TGTGCCAGCTCACCGGACAGGGGGGCAGATACGCAGTATTTT. It yields the protein CASSPDRGADTQYF.

This chain connects TRBV2 to TRBJ1-1; 8 nucleotides align to TRBD1. This CDR3 has 11 residues. The germline CDR1 and CDR2 sequences are SNHLY and FYNNEI. The V and J ends lost 10 bases and 5 bases, in that order; junction bases with no gene match: 3. The DNA of the CDR3 is TGTGCCACCAGGGGGCTTACTGAAGCTTTCTTT. Translated: CATRGLTEAFF.

The gene calls are TRBV10-3 and TRBJ1-2; 8 bases fit TRBD1. Germline CDR1 and CDR2: ENHRY and SYGVKD. Trimming took 2 bases from V and 6 from J; bases not matched to a gene: 5. The CDR3 totals 14 residues. In DNA, the CDR3 is TGTGCCATCAGTGAGGACAGGGGCGGGCATGGCTACACCTTC. Its translation: CAISEDRGGHGYTF.

The gene calls are TRBV2 and TRBJ1-3; D unresolved. V was shortened by 6 bases and J by 2 bases, with 20 bases between the two germline ends. CDR1 and CDR2 (germline): SNHLY, FYNNEI. The CDR3 contains 17 residues. The CDR3 coding sequence is TGTGCCAGCAGCGTCCTATCTGCAGGCTCGGCTGGAAACACCATATATTTT. Encoded protein: CASSVLSAGSAGNTIYF.

The chain links TRBV6-1 to TRBJ1-3, with 11 bases that match TRBD1. Germline V lookup: CDR1 MNHNS, CDR2 SASEGT. The CDR3 loop spans 17 amino acids. With 3 bases clipped from V and 0 bases from J, the junction kept 4 bases outside the gene matches. In nucleotides, the CDR3 is TGTGCCAGCAGTGACCCCGGGACAGGGGGCTCTGGAAACACCATATATTTT. It is translated as CASSDPGTGGSGNTIYF.

The DNA of the CDR3 is TGTGCCAGCAGCTTAAGCTGGTTGGGACTCTTGTACGAGCAGTACTTC. It is translated as CASSLSWLGLLYEQYF. V and J are TRBV7-3 and TRBJ2-7; D possibly corresponds to TRBD2 (6 bases). The length of the CDR3 is 16 residues. The V gene's germline CDR1 is SGHTA and CDR2 FQGTGA. With 1 base removed from V and 4 bases from J, the gap between germline ends came to 17 bases.

The chain employs TRBV6-1 and TRBJ2-1; 7 bases map to TRBD1. V lost 3 bases and J lost 1; bases outside the gene matches: 3. There are 15 residues in the CDR3. Germline CDR1 reads MNHNS; CDR2 reads SASEGT. CDR3 sequence reads: CASSDRQGSYNEQFF. As DNA, the CDR3 is TGTGCCAGCAGTGACCGACAGGGATCCTACAATGAGCAGTTCTTC.

This sequence joins TRBV24-1 and TRBJ2-2, with a possible D match to TRBD1 (6 bases). CDR1 KGHDR and CDR2 SFDVKD come from the germline V gene. The CDR3 runs 18 residues. The V and J ends lost 0 bases and 0 bases respectively, with 13 bases between them. The CDR3 sequence: CATSDLAQGKPNTGELFF. CDR3 bases: TGTGCCACCAGTGATTTGGCCCAGGGGAAGCCGAACACCGGGGAGCTGTTTTTT.

The chain recombines TRBV3-1 (or the pseudogene TRBV3-2) with TRBJ2-7, with TRBD2 identical over 7 bases. CDR1 and CDR2 (germline): LGHDT, YNNKEL (reference sequence). The CDR3 loop spans 15 amino acids. V was clipped by 4 bases and J by 0 bases; unmatched bases: 6. CDR3 residues: CASSPTGGSSYEQYF. CDR3 DNA: TGTGCCAGCAGCCCAACGGGCGGGAGCTCCTACGAGCAGTACTTC.

The chain carries TRBV28 and TRBJ2-2; weak D call: TRBD2 (6 bases). Deletions cut 4 bases from V and 4 bases from J, with 13 bases between. The CDR3 consists of 15 residues. CDR1 is MDHEN, CDR2 SYDVKM, per germline. The CDR3 sequence is CASSSGGESTGELFF. DNA of the CDR3: TGTGCCAGCAGTTCCGGGGGAGAGAGCACCGGGGAGCTGTTTTTT.

The genes are TRBV5-1 and TRBJ2-7; 7 nucleotides agree with TRBD1. J lost 4 bases, V lost 0 bases, and 1 base had no gene match. Germline CDR1 reads SGHRS; CDR2 reads YFSETQ. The CDR3 has 13 residues. CDR3 amino acids: CASSLDRGYEQYF. DNA for the CDR3: TGCGCCAGCAGCTTGGACAGGGGATACGAGCAGTACTTC.

The V gene is TRBV6-5, the J gene TRBJ1-1; a weak D match, TRBD1 (6 bases). CDR1 is MNHEY, CDR2 SVGAGI, per germline. V was shortened by 6 bases and J by 2 bases, with 16 bases between the two germline ends. This CDR3 comprises 15 residues. DNA for the CDR3: TGTGCCAGCAGGGCCCCGATGGGGGCTAACACTGAAGCTTTCTTT. It specifies CASRAPMGANTEAFF.

The CDR3 sequence: CASSRGQSTKDTEAFF. The CDR3 nucleotides read TGTGCCAGCAGCAGAGGACAGTCTACCAAGGACACTGAAGCTTTCTTT. V gene TRBV11-1 combines with J gene TRBJ1-1, with TRBD1 as a possible D gene (6 bases). The CDR3 spans 16 residues. Trimming removed 5 bases at V and 3 bases at J, with 19 bases between. Germline assignment: CDR1 SGHAT and CDR2 FQDESV (reference sequence).

The genes are TRBV30 and TRBJ2-7, with 10 positions matching TRBD1. Germline CDR1 is GTSNPN and CDR2 is SVGIG (reference sequence). Unmatched junction bases numbered 12, after V lost 4 bases and J lost 6 bases. The CDR3 is 15 amino acids. The DNA for the CDR3 is TGTGCCTGGAATCTGATAGGGACAGGGGAGTCCGAGCAGTACTTC. Translated: CAWNLIGTGESEQYF.

The gene calls are TRBV19 and TRBJ2-3; 7 bases are shared with TRBD2. This CDR3 has 13 amino acids. Trimming took 6 bases from V and 1 from J; bases not matched to a gene: 1. CDR1 and CDR2 from the germline V gene are LNHDA and SQIVND (reference sequence). The chain's CDR3 is CASRSGGTDTQYF. The CDR3 region has the DNA TGTGCCAGTAGAAGCGGGGGCACAGATACGCAGTATTTT.

CDR3 sequence reads: CASSLLTNTEAFF. CDR3 nucleotides: TGTGCCAGCAGCTTGCTAACGAACACTGAAGCTTTCTTT. V usage is TRBV5-6 and J usage is TRBJ1-1; D not certain. Trimming removed 1 base at V and 1 base at J, with 5 bases between. This CDR3 is built from 13 residues. Looked up from germline, CDR1 is SGHDT and CDR2 is YYEEEE. Full variable domain (missing parts from reference TRBV5-6 and TRBJ1-1): DAGVTQSPTHLIKTRGQQVTLRCSPKSGHDTVSWYQQALGQGPQFIFQYYEEEERQRGNFPDRFSGHQFPNYSSELNVNALLLGDSALYLCASSLLTNTEAFFGQGTRLTVV.

The CDR3 bases are TGTGCCAGTAGTAGGGACAGAGGGAATTATAATGAAAAACTGTTTTTT. This translates into CASSRDRGNYNEKLFF. This chain uses TRBV19 with TRBJ1-4; 7 bases map to TRBD1. V shed 4 bases and J 4 bases; nucleotides not matched to a gene: 9. The germline V gene encodes CDR1 LNHDA and CDR2 SQIVND (reference sequence). This CDR3 contains 16 residues. Combining the CDR3 with reference TRBV19 and TRBJ1-4 gives the whole variable domain DGGITQSPKYLFRKEGQNVTLSCEQNLNHDAMYWYRQDPGQGLRLIYYSQIVNDFQKGDIAEGYSVSREKKESFPLTVTSAQKNPTAFYLCASSRDRGNYNEKLFFGSGTQLSVL.

The chain links TRBV7-2 to TRBJ2-3; TRBD2 matches at 14 bases. The ends lost 2 bases at V and 1 base at J; junction bases unmatched: 2. The germline CDR1 and CDR2 sequences are SGHTA and FQGNSA. The CDR3 totals 17 residues. The CDR3 sequence: CASSLPGLAGGTDTQYF. The CDR3 coding sequence is TGTGCCAGCAGCTTACCGGGACTAGCGGGGGGCACAGATACGCAGTATTTT.

V is TRBV6-6 and J is TRBJ1-3, with no clear D. Germline V lookup: CDR1 MNHNY, CDR2 SVGAGI (reference sequence). The CDR3 sequence is 16 residues long. V was shortened by 0 bases and J by 3 bases, with 12 bases between the two germline ends. CDR3 nucleotides: TGTGCCAGCAGTTACTCGACGGCAGGAGGTGGAAACACCATATATTTT. Translating it yields CASSYSTAGGGNTIYF.

This sequence joins TRBV5-4 and TRBJ2-7, with 8 bases identical to TRBD2. Germline V gene sequence: CDR1 SGHNT, CDR2 YYREEE (reference sequence). J gave up 6 bases and V 1 base, and 6 bases lay outside the gene matches. CDR3 length: 14 residues. CDR3 region: CASSLFGRAGEQYF. The CDR3 nucleotides read TGTGCCAGCAGCTTGTTCGGGAGGGCGGGCGAGCAGTACTTC.

The J gene is TRBJ2-1, the V gene TRBV7-2; TRBD2 matches 8 bases. CDR3 size: 16 residues. V dropped 1 base and J dropped 0; count of bases not matched to a gene: 2. Germline assignment: CDR1 SGHTA and CDR2 FQGNSA. The CDR3 sequence is CASSLGSGSSYNEQFF. In DNA, the CDR3 is TGTGCCAGCAGCTTAGGGAGCGGGAGCTCCTACAATGAGCAGTTCTTC.

The chain joins TRBV6-5 to TRBJ2-7; the D gene is possibly TRBD1 (6 bases). Deletions cut 7 bases from V and 1 base from J, with 11 bases between. The CDR3 sequence is 13 residues long. Germline CDR1 and CDR2: MNHEY and SVGAGI. CDR3 in amino acids: CASIRDTSYEQYF. The CDR3 nucleotides are TGTGCCAGCATAAGGGACACTTCCTACGAGCAGTACTTC.

The chain carries TRBV7-2 and TRBJ2-7, with D perhaps TRBD2 (5 bases). V was shortened by 0 bases and J by 0 bases, with 6 bases between the two germline ends. Germline V lookup: CDR1 SGHTA, CDR2 FQGNSA. This CDR3 has 14 residues. The CDR3 sequence: CASSLARVSYEQYF. The CDR3 DNA sequence: TGTGCCAGCAGCTTAGCGAGGGTCTCCTACGAGCAGTACTTC.

The chain is built from TRBV7-7 and TRBJ1-1; D uncertain. Looked up from germline, CDR1 is SSHAT and CDR2 is FNYEAQ (reference sequence). The V end was cut by 5 bases, the J end by 2 bases, with 9 bases between. The CDR3 has 13 residues. The DNA for the CDR3 is TGTGCCAGCAGCGCGCAGGTTAACACTGAAGCTTTCTTT. It specifies CASSAQVNTEAFF.

The chain recombines TRBV12-3 or TRBV12-4 with TRBJ1-3; D call uncertain. CDR3 size: 13 residues. The germline V and J ends were trimmed by 2 bases and 7 bases, with 9 bases remaining between them. The CDR3, as DNA: TGTGCCAGCAGTTTACGAAGCTTGAACACCATATATTTT. Encoded protein: CASSLRSLNTIYF.

V gene TRBV27 combines with J gene TRBJ1-4; D might be TRBD1 (5 bases). In germline, CDR1 is MNHEY, CDR2 SMNVEV (reference sequence). V was trimmed by 6 bases and J by 7 bases, leaving 9 bases between them. The CDR3 is 12 amino acids. The CDR3 DNA sequence: TGTGCCAGCAGGGGGGGAGGTGAAAAACTGTTTTTT. It codes for CASRGGGEKLFF.

The V and J genes are TRBV12-1 and TRBJ1-2; the table's D call, TRBD1, was not checked against the DNA. TRBV12-1 is deemed a pseudogene. The CDR3 loop spans 15 amino acids. This CDR3 is CASSLVDRVNYGYTF. CDR3 bases: TGTGCCAGCAGCTTGGTAGACAGGGTCAACTATGGCTACACCTTC.

This chain joins TRBV5-1 and TRBJ2-3; possible D gene TRBD2, 5 bases. Germline CDR1 is SGHRS and CDR2 is YFSETQ. V lost 0 bases, J lost 2 bases, and 16 bases lay in between. The CDR3 totals 17 residues. This CDR3 reads CASSLATTGGPTDTQYF. CDR3 sequence (DNA): TGCGCCAGCAGCTTGGCTACAACCGGAGGTCCCACAGATACGCAGTATTTT.

The chain couples TRBV5-1 to TRBJ2-3, with TRBD2 identical over 12 bases. The V gene's germline CDR1 is SGHRS and CDR2 YFSETQ. This CDR3 has 21 residues. Trimming at V came to 2 bases and at J to 0 bases, leaving 16 bases not matched to a gene. CDR3 protein: CASSFNLDTSGGFPSTDTQYF. CDR3 nucleotides: TGCGCCAGCAGCTTCAACCTCGACACTAGCGGGGGGTTCCCTAGCACAGATACGCAGTATTTT.

V is TRBV23-1 and J is TRBJ2-7; 9 bases are a match to TRBD2. TRBV23-1 is an open reading frame whose function is uncertain. The CDR3 consists of 15 residues. The ends lost 2 bases at V and 2 bases at J; junction bases unmatched: 4. CDR3 DNA sequence: TGCGCCAGCAGTCAACCGACTAGCGGAACCTACGAGCAGTACTTC. Encoded protein: CASSQPTSGTYEQYF.